This T cell receptor beta chain was captured by sequencing in a study of human T cells and chemical hapten exposure (dated by TCRdb to the early 2020s). About the study as a whole: For sensitization, 2% DPC in acetone was applied to an approximately 2 cm by approximately 2 cm area of upper inner arm skin. For TCR sequencing, blood came from 25 to 35 alopecia patients at anywhere from one to four time points (pre-sensitization, 2, 6 and 24 weeks). Alopecia areata with under or over 50% scalp involvement, alopecia totalis and alopecia universalis were represented in the patient cohort, which was mostly female. The libraries were sequenced as a pool, and the TCR yield per sample differed mostly because of small variations in library volumes within the pool. This study followed changes in the peripheral blood TCR repertoire in vivo during primary and secondary sensitization of alopecia patients to the hapten diphenylcyclopropenone (DPC). Blood was sampled from patients pre-sensitization (week 0) and at 2, 6 and about 24 weeks after DPC sensitization. Throughout the study period of 20 to 25 weeks, patients also received therapeutic DPC doses to the scalp every week. Patch testing on the upper back used Finn chambers containing 0.01% DPC, with scoring done after 6 days according to International Contact Dermatitis Research Group standards.

The time point label, read with the paper, signifies: pre-sensitization, week 0. The treatment or condition label for this specimen denotes: therapeutic diphenylcyclopropenone sensitization with weekly scalp DPC. At every patch-test visit, the blood draw took place before the patch test was put on. Patients were considered eligible if aged 18 to 70, diagnosed with alopecia and deemed suitable for DPC therapy, and patients were excluded if pregnant. Unfractionated whole blood was collected in Tempus Blood RNA tubes, and total RNA was extracted from that blood. What the work shows at the level of the full study, not this receptor alone: Significantly more large CDR3 similarity clusters were formed by expanded TCRs than by pre-sensitization or healthy control sets, consistent with antigen-driven responses. No change with DPC sensitization was found in the number of TCRs above 1 in 1000 frequency, and no evidence of global repertoire structure alterations was found. After repeated subsampling, changes were observed in the strength of the expansion versus patch-test correlation and in the threshold at which the correlation became significant. The number of PT1 expanded TCRs positively correlated with patch test score, significant at thresholds 8, 16 and 32 but not 4. Because every patient had alopecia, a presumed autoimmune disease, the patients' immune response might differ from that of healthy individuals.

Library method: RACE. The reads were generated on a NextSeq 500. Library preparation attached unique molecular identifiers to individual cDNA molecules for quantitative, reproducible TCR counting. Each blood RNA sample was used to sequence both TCR alpha and TCR beta chains. On the study's bioinformatics: The median number of TCRs per sample was some 100,000, ranging from about 20,000 to 690,600. The Decombinator software suite was used to annotate V, J and CDR3 in the TCR reads. Every sample was subsampled to the same number of TCRs (28,000) for the PS versus PT1 abundance plots. Expanded TCRs were defined as absent before sensitization and observed at least eight times at the 2-week time point. The public reads were reprocessed in TCRdb via fastp at Q25 and MiXCR, keeping in-frame beta chains. A single entry per CDR3 protein holds the most common genes and DNA from its merged rows. What appears here as the V and J calls and clone size reflects TCRdb's work, not the paper's. The sample table holds around 330,000 distinct CDR3 sequences, of which roughly 6% were seen once. The top ten clonotypes cover 7% to 10% of the sample.

In regard to this clonotype: What this receptor recognizes is not known. No base-level quality is on record; no much larger clone is a single base apart.

There are 15 amino acids in the CDR3, from cysteine to phenylalanine inclusive. Left in the record is the CDR3 DNA by itself, 45 bases read in frame from the first base. Reading the germline V gene gives CDR1 SNHLY and CDR2 FYNNEI. The junction shows trimming of 2 bases on V and 8 bases on J, plus 13 bases between the germline ends. This TCR derives from a young woman with alopecia areata. Some clones in this sample may be carry-over from other donors' samples. Sequenced material: whole blood, taken in connection with sensitization to the hapten diphenylcyclopropenone (DPC). This chain joins TRBV2 to TRBJ1-6; TRBD1 is possibly the D segment (6 matching bases). The CDR3 region reads CASSERGGGDSPLHF. The sequence in DNA is TGTGCCAGCAGTGAAAGAGGGGGGGGCGATTCACCCCTCCACTTT.